Listed below are T cell receptor beta chains from one sample, sequenced in a study of control samples from healthy donors and cancer patients. Libraries were prepared by immunoSEQ multiplex PCR; TCRdb keeps only in-frame clonotypes and omits some of them. Of some 110,000 clones listed, about 88% are singletons. The sample taken for sequencing was blood. Receptor source: a woman aged 70-85 years in good health. CDR3s include the opening cysteine and the closing phenylalanine or tryptophan. Each record gives: D gene, J gene, V gene, clone size, CDR3 DNA, CDR3 protein. The D gene is left open where the match is weak. Expanded clones are given a class, and other clones once, few, many or no size at all.

-,TRBJ1-6,TRBV19,-,TGTGCCAGTAGTATACTGGCTAGGTCACCCCTCCACTTT,CASSILARSPLHF
-,TRBJ1-1,TRBV2,-,TGTGCCAGCAGCGTGGGGATGAACACTGAAGCTTTCTTT,CASSVGMNTEAFF
-,TRBJ1-3,TRBV28,-,TGTGCCAGCAGTTTATTTAACCCCCCCTCTGGAAACACCATATATTTT,CASSLFNPPSGNTIYF
TRBD2,TRBJ2-3,TRBV6-2/TRBV6-3,-,TGTGCCAGCAGTGACCGCCCCCTAGCGGTGCCTCGTTATACGCAGTATTTT,CASSDRPLAVPRYTQYF
-,TRBJ1-3,TRBV18,-,TGTGCCAGCTCACCCCCCAGCAACCGCAGAAACACCATATATTTT,CASSPPSNRRNTIYF
-,TRBJ2-5,TRBV5-6,once,TGTGCCAGCAGCGGCCGGGTCCAGGGGACCCAGTACTTC,CASSGRVQGTQYF
TRBD2,TRBJ2-3,TRBV9,-,TGTGCCAGCAGCGCAGGACTAGGAGGCACAGATACGCAGTATTTT,CASSAGLGGTDTQYF
-,TRBJ1-5,TRBV13,-,TGTGCCAGCAGCTTGAGGGGGAGGCAGCCCCAGCATTTT,CASSLRGRQPQHF
-,TRBJ2-2,TRBV19,once,TGTGCCAGTAGTATCGGGCCCGACACCGGGGAGCTGTTTTTT,CASSIGPDTGELFF
-,TRBJ2-5,TRBV3-1/TRBV3-2,-,TGTGCCAGCAGCCTCGAAACAGGGTTCCAAGAGACCCAGTACTTC,CASSLETGFQETQYF
TRBD1,TRBJ1-4,TRBV7-2,-,TGTGCCAGCAGCCAGGGACAGATAAATGAAAAACTGTTTTTT,CASSQGQINEKLFF
-,TRBJ1-3,TRBV18,once,TGTGCCAGCTCACCACCGGCCCTCTCTGGAAACACCATATATTTT,CASSPPALSGNTIYF
-,TRBJ2-3,TRBV6-2/TRBV6-3,few,TGTGCCAGCAGCCCAGGGGACACAGATACGCAGTATTTT,CASSPGDTDTQYF
-,TRBJ2-1,TRBV4-1,-,TGCGCCAGCAGCCAAGATCCGGGGCTAGTGGCTGAGCAGTTCTTC,CASSQDPGLVAEQFF
-,TRBJ2-5,TRBV5-1,-,TGCGCCAGCAGCCCTGAAAGAGAGACCCAGTACTTC,CASSPERETQYF
-,TRBJ1-4,TRBV15,-,TGTGCCACCAGCAGGCGACAGGAACAAAAGGAAAAACTGTTTTTT,CATSRRQEQKEKLFF
-,TRBJ2-7,TRBV9,-,TGTGCCAGCAGCGTATCGGGCCGAAGCACCTACGAGCAGTACTTC,CASSVSGRSTYEQYF
-,TRBJ1-2,TRBV19,-,TGTGCCAGTAGTATCGGCTTCGGGACGCCCTATGGCTACACCTTC,CASSIGFGTPYGYTF
TRBD1,TRBJ2-2,TRBV9,-,TGTGCCCCCCGGACAGGGGGGGCCGGGGAGCTGTTTTTT,CAPRTGGAGELFF
TRBD2,TRBJ2-7,TRBV11-3,-,TGTGCCAGCAGCTTAGACCCTGGGACTAGCGGGGAGCAAATGAGCTCCTACGAGCAGTACTTC,CASSLDPGTSGEQMSSYEQYF
-,TRBJ2-1,TRBV14,few,TGTGCCAGCAGCCAAGACTCGGGGACGGTGGCCTACAATGAGCAGTTCTTC,CASSQDSGTVAYNEQFF
-,TRBJ1-3,TRBV5-5,-,TGTGCCAGCAGCTTGGAGGCCTCTGGAAACACCATATATTTT,CASSLEASGNTIYF
-,TRBJ2-3,TRBV6-6,-,TGTGCCAGCAATTGGGGGATCCGGGTGGATACGCAGTATTTT,CASNWGIRVDTQYF
-,TRBJ2-1,TRBV9,-,TGTGCCAGCAGCGGCTGGGACGCCTTGAATGAGCAGTTCTTC,CASSGWDALNEQFF
-,TRBJ2-5,TRBV4-2,-,TGTGCCAGCAGCCAAGGGGGGCCAGGGCAAGAGACCCAGTACTTC,CASSQGGPGQETQYF
TRBD2,TRBJ2-7,TRBV10-2,few,TGCGCCAGCAGAGAGACTAGCGGCTTCTCCTACGAGCAGTACTTC,CASRETSGFSYEQYF
-,TRBJ2-5,TRBV2,-,TGTGCCAGCAGCGGGGGTTGGACCCAGTACTTC,CASSGGWTQYF
-,TRBJ1-1,TRBV7-8,-,TGTGCCAGCAGCCCCCACGCCGTGAACACTGAAGCTTTCTTT,CASSPHAVNTEAFF
-,TRBJ1-1,TRBV2,once,TGTGCCAGCAGTGAAGGGACACTTAACACTGAAGCTTTCTTT,CASSEGTLNTEAFF
-,TRBJ2-2,TRBV5-5,-,TGTGCCAGCAGCTTCGCCAGGGGGAACACCGGGGAGCTGTTTTTT,CASSFARGNTGELFF
-,TRBJ2-7,TRBV11-2,-,TGTGCCAGCAGCTTAGCAAGGACAGACTACGAGCAGTACTTC,CASSLARTDYEQYF
TRBD1,TRBJ1-1,TRBV27,-,TGTGCCAGCAGTCCTACAGGGGAGGATTTTCTCGAAGGCACTGAAGCTTTCTTT,CASSPTGEDFLEGTEAFF
-,TRBJ1-6,TRBV7-9,-,TGTGCCAGCAGCTTTGGGGAATCCCTCCACTTT,CASSFGESLHF
-,TRBJ1-2,TRBV29-1,-,TGCAGCGCAGGGACGGCATATGGCTACACCTTC,CSAGTAYGYTF
-,TRBJ2-7,TRBV2,-,TGTGCCAGCAGGCCACCGCGGGCCTACGAGCAGTACTTC,CASRPPRAYEQYF
-,TRBJ2-2,TRBV10-3,-,TGTGCCATCAGTGGCCGGACCACACCCGGGGAGCTGTTTTTT,CAISGRTTPGELFF
-,TRBJ2-1,TRBV14,-,TGTGCCAGCAGCCAAGTCGCAGTTAGGGGGCAGTTCTTC,CASSQVAVRGQFF
-,TRBJ2-5,TRBV11-2,-,TGTGCCAGCAGCTTAGGAGGCAGGGAGACCCAGTACTTC,CASSLGGRETQYF
TRBD1,TRBJ1-2,TRBV5-1,-,TGCGCCAGCAGCTTGGGGACAGGGACTGGCTACACCTTC,CASSLGTGTGYTF
TRBD2,TRBJ2-2,TRBV7-9,once,TGTGCCAGCAGCTTAGTCCGCGGGGGAGGTCAGACCGGGGAGCTGTTTTTT,CASSLVRGGGQTGELFF
TRBD1,TRBJ2-1,TRBV19,-,TGTGCCAGTACCAATCCTGGGACAGGGGGCAATGAGCAGTTCTTC,CASTNPGTGGNEQFF
-,TRBJ2-4,TRBV7-3,-,TGTGCCAGCACCCAATTACAGGGCCTAGCCAAAAACATTCAGTACTTC,CASTQLQGLAKNIQYF
-,TRBJ2-2,TRBV7-3,-,TGTGCCAGCAGCTTGGGGAGTAACACCGGGGAGCTGTTTTTT,CASSLGSNTGELFF
-,TRBJ2-3,TRBV19,-,TGTGCCAGTAGTGGAGGATGGGAGCGAATTCCCACAGATACGCAGTATTTT,CASSGGWERIPTDTQYF
TRBD1,TRBJ2-1,TRBV6-5,-,TGTGCCGCACACACAGGGGAATACAATGAGCAGTTCTTC,CAAHTGEYNEQFF
-,TRBJ1-5,TRBV5-8,-,TGTGCCAGCGGCTGGGGTCAGCCCCAGCATTTT,CASGWGQPQHF
-,TRBJ1-4,TRBV21-1,-,TGTGCCAGCAGCAACGCCAGGACAGGTGAAGGATCGGCACCACAAACTAATGAAAAACTGTTTTTT,CASSNARTGEGSAPQTNEKLFF
TRBD1,TRBJ1-5,TRBV19,once,TGTGCCAGTAGTATCAGACAGGGGATCTATAGCAATCAGCCCCAGCATTTT,CASSIRQGIYSNQPQHF
-,TRBJ2-5,TRBV19,-,TGTGCCAGTAGTATAGGGAGTTCGATCAGAGACCAGTACTTC,CASSIGSSIRDQYF
-,TRBJ2-5,TRBV5-1,-,TGCGCCAGCAGCTTGGGGCGGGAGACCCAGTACTTC,CASSLGRETQYF
TRBD1,TRBJ2-1,TRBV9,-,TGTGCCAGCAGCGTAGGAGGGGGCTGGAACAATGAGCAGTTCTTC,CASSVGGGWNNEQFF
-,TRBJ2-3,TRBV3-1/TRBV3-2,-,TGTGCCAGCAGCCAGGAAGTGACTAGCACAGATACGCAGTATTTT,CASSQEVTSTDTQYF
-,TRBJ2-1,TRBV14,-,TGTGCCAGCAGCCATTACACTACCGCCCTTTACAATGAGCAGTTCTTC,CASSHYTTALYNEQFF
-,TRBJ1-1,TRBV29-1,-,TGCAGCATTTACAGGGTTGGGGCCACTGAAGCTTTCTTT,CSIYRVGATEAFF
-,TRBJ1-5,TRBV5-8,-,TGTGCCAGCAGCTCCGGTCGACACCTTAACAATCAGCCCCAGCATTTT,CASSSGRHLNNQPQHF
TRBD1,TRBJ2-7,TRBV2,once,TGTGCCAGCAGGGAGAGGCCCGACAGGGGGTTCTCCAACGAGCAGTACTTC,CASRERPDRGFSNEQYF
TRBD1,TRBJ1-4,TRBV19,-,TGTGCCAGTGAGGCGGGACAGCCTAATGAAAAACTGTTTTTT,CASEAGQPNEKLFF